The present T cell receptor (beta chain) was sequenced within a study of blood T cells in healthy people across ages. This CDR3 is 15 amino acids long. CDR1 is SQVTM, CDR2 ANQGSEA, per germline. Trimming shortened V by 3 bases and J by 0 bases, and 14 bases separated the two germline ends. The use of a sample-barcoded 5' primer and a J-beta primer mix characterized a second PCR of about 6 to 12 cycles. TCRdb redid the calling of the 5' RACE reads with MiXCR, one entry per CDR3 protein. The table lists 1,300,000 or so distinct CDR3 sequences, roughly 60% of them singletons. The V gene is TRBV29-1, the J gene TRBJ1-2; D gene ambiguous. The sequence was obtained from a man aged 18-30 years in good health. Sequenced input: blood. The CDR3 sequence: CSVDPYGKSNYGYTF. CDR3 sequence (DNA): TGCAGCGTTGATCCCTACGGGAAATCTAACTATGGCTACACCTTC.